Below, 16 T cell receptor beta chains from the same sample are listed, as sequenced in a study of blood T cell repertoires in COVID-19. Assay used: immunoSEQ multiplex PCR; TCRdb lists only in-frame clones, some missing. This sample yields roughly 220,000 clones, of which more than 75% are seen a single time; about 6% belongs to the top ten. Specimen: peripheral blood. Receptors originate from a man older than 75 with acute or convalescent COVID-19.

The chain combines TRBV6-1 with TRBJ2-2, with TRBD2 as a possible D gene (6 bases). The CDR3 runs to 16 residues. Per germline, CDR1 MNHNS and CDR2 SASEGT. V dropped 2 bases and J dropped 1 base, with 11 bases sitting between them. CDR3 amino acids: CASSERAGRNTGELFF. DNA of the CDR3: TGTGCCAGCAGTGAACGGGCGGGACGGAACACCGGGGAGCTGTTTTTT.

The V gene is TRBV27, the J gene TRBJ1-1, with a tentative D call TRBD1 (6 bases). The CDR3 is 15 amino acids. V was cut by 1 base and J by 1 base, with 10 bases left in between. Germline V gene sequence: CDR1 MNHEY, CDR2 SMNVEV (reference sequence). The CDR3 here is CASSLWVGGNTEAFF. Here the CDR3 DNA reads TGTGCCAGCAGTTTATGGGTAGGGGGGAACACTGAAGCTTTCTTT.

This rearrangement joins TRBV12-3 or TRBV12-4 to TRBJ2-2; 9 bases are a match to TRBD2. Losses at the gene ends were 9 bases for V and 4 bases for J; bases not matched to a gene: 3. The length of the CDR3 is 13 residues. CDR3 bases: TGTGCCAGTCTAGCGGGAATCACCGGGGAGCTGTTTTTT. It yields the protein CASLAGITGELFF.

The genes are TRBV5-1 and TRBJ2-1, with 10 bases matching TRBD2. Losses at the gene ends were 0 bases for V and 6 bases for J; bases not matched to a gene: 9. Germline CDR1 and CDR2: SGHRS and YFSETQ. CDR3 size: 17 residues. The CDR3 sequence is CASSLGLAGESGNEQFF. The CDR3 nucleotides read TGCGCCAGCAGCTTGGGTCTAGCGGGAGAGAGCGGCAATGAGCAGTTCTTC.

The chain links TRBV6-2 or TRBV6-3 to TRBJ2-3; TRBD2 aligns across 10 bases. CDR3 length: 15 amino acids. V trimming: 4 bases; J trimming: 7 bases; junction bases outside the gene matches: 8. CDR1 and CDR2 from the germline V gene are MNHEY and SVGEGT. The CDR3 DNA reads TGTGCCAGCAGTTCGACTAGCGGGTCGCGATATACGCAGTATTTT. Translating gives CASSSTSGSRYTQYF.

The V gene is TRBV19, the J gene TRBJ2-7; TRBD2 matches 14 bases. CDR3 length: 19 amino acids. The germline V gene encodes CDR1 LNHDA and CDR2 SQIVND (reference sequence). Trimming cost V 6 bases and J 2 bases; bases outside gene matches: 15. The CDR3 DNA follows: TGTGCCAGTAGCGGGCTCTCCGGGACTAGCGGGAGAGCAGCCTACGAGCAGTACTTC. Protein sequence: CASSGLSGTSGRAAYEQYF.

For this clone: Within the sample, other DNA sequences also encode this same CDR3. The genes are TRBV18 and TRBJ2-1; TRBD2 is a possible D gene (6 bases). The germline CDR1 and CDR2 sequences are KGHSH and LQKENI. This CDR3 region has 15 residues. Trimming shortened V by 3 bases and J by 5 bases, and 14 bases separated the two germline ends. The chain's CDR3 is CASSPRQTRNNEQFF. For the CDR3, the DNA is TGTGCCAGCTCACCCCGACAGACTAGAAACAATGAGCAGTTCTTC.

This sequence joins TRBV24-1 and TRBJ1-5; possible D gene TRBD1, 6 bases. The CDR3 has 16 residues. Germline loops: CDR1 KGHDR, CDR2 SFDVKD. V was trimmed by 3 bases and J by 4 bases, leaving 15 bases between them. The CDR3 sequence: CATSDNLQGLNQPQHF. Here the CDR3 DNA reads TGTGCCACCAGTGATAACTTACAGGGTCTTAATCAGCCCCAGCATTTT.

CDR3 sequence (DNA): TGTGCCAGCAGTTTACCAGGACAGGGACAGGGTGAAGCTTTCTTT. This gives the protein CASSLPGQGQGEAFF. This chain connects TRBV28 to TRBJ1-1; 9 nucleotides line up with TRBD1. The germline gives CDR1 MDHEN, CDR2 SYDVKM. CDR3 length: 15 residues. The V gene end was trimmed by 2 bases and the J gene end by 7 bases; junction bases not matched to a gene: 8.

The CDR3: CASSLASGQSYHTIYF. In DNA form, the CDR3 reads TGTGCCAGCAGCTTAGCGTCTGGACAGTCATATCACACCATATATTTT. V usage is TRBV7-9 and J usage is TRBJ1-3, with D possibly TRBD1 on 6 matching bases. Per germline, CDR1 SEHNR and CDR2 FQNEAQ (reference sequence). The CDR3 has 16 amino acids. V lost 0 bases, J lost 8 bases, and 17 bases lay in between.

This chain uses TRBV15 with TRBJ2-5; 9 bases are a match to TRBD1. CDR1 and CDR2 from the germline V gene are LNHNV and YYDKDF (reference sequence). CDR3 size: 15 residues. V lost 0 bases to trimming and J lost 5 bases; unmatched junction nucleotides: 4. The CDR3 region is CATSREDRGLETQYF. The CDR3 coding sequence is TGTGCCACCAGCAGAGAGGACAGGGGCTTGGAGACCCAGTACTTC.

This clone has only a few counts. This chain's CDR3 is CASSYVAPGTEAFF. The DNA of the CDR3 is TGTGCCAGCAGTTATGTGGCCCCAGGAACTGAAGCTTTCTTT. V and J are TRBV6-5 and TRBJ1-1; D is uncertain. The CDR3 has 14 amino acids. V shed 3 bases and J shed 5 bases, with 13 bases lying between them. Germline V gene lookup returns CDR1 MNHEY and CDR2 SVGAGI.

Here the CDR3 reads CASSIARGGYGYTF. CDR3 DNA sequence: TGTGCCAGTAGTATTGCCCGAGGCGGCTATGGCTACACCTTC. This chain connects TRBV19 to TRBJ1-2; D unresolved. This CDR3 has 14 amino acids. Trimming removed 3 bases at V and 4 bases at J, with 12 bases between. Germline CDR1 reads LNHDA; CDR2 reads SQIVND (reference sequence).

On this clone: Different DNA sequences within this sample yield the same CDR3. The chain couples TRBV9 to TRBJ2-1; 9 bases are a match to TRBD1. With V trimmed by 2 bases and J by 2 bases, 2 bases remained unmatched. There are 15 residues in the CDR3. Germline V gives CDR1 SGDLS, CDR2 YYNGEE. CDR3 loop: CASSVGQGTYNEQFF. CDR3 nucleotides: TGTGCCAGCAGCGTGGGACAGGGAACCTACAATGAGCAGTTCTTC. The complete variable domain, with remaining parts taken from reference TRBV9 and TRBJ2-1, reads DSGVTQTPKHLITATGQRVTLRCSPRSGDLSVYWYQQSLDQGLQFLIQYYNGEERAKGNILERFSAQQFPDLHSELNLSSLELGDSALYFCASSVGQGTYNEQFFGPGTRLTVL.

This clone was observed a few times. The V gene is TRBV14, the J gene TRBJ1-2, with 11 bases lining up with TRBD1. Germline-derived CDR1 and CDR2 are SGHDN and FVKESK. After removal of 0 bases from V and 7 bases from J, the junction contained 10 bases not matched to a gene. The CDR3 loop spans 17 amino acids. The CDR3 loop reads CASSQDSRSGTGGGYTF. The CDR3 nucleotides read TGTGCCAGCAGCCAAGATAGCCGGTCCGGGACAGGGGGTGGCTACACCTTC.

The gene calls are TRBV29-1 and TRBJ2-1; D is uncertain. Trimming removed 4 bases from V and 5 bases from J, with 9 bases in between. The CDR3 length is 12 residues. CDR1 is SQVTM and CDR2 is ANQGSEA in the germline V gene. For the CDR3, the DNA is TGCAGCGTTGCGATTCAGAACAATGAGCAGTTCTTC. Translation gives CSVAIQNNEQFF.